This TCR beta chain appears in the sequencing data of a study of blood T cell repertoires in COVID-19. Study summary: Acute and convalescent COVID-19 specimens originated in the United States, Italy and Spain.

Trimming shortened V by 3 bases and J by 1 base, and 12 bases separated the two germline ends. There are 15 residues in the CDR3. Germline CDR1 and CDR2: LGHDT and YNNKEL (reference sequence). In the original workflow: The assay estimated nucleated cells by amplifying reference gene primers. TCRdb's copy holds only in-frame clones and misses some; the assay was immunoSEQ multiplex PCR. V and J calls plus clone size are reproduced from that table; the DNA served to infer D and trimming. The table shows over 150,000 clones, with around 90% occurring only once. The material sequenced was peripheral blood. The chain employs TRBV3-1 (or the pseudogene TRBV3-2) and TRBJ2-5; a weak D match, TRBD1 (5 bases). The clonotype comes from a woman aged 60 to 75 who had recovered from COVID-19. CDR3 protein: CASSQTARSQETQYF. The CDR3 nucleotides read TGTGCCAGCAGCCAGACAGCGCGCTCCCAAGAGACCCAGTACTTC.